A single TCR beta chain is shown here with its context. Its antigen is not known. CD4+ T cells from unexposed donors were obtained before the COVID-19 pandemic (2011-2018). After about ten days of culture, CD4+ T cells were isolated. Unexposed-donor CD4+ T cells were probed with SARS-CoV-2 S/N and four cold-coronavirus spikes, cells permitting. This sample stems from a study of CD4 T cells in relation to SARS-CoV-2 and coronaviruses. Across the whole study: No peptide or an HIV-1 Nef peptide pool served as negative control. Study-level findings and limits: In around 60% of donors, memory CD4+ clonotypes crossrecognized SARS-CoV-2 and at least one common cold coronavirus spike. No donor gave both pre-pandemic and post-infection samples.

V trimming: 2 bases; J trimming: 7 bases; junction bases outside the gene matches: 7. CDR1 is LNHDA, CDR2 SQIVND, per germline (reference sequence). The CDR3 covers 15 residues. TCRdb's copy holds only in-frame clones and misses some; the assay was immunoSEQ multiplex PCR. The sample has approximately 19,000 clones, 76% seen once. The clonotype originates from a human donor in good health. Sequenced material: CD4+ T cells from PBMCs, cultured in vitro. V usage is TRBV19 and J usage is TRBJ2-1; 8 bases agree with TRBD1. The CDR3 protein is CASSIRQGMGNEQFF. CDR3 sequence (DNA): TGTGCCAGTAGTATAAGACAGGGGATGGGGAATGAGCAGTTCTTC.